The T cell receptor (beta chain) described here comes from a study of cytomegalovirus exposure and HLA in healthy donors. Study-level information: There were several hundred genotyped donors. Of these, 81% fell in the genetic ancestry cluster associated with self-reported Caucasian donors.

Regarding this clone: No antigen is known for it.

Study-wide results and limits: It has been reported that TCR beta sequences accurately predicted the HLA-A and HLA-B alleles of most subjects. Overall, about 160 TCR beta chains were annotated as cytomegalovirus-associated.

Researchers ran the PCR with 60 Vbeta and 13 Jbeta primers. The data were produced by immunoSEQ multiplex PCR, yet TCRdb's version contains in-frame clones alone and is incomplete. Here the sample spans over 100,000 clones, roughly 76% being singletons. J gave up 5 bases and V 2 bases, and 5 bases lay outside the gene matches. The germline gives CDR1 MNHEY, CDR2 SVGAGI. This CDR3 is built from 15 residues. The V gene is TRBV6-5, the J gene TRBJ2-2, with TRBD1 matching 7 bases. Sequencing used PBMCs. The sequence was collected from a woman aged 50 to 65 in good health and CMV-seropositive. The CDR3 region is CASSYGTVRTGELFF. The CDR3 nucleotides are TGTGCCAGCAGTTACGGGACAGTAAGAACCGGGGAGCTGTTTTTT.